This T cell receptor (beta chain) was sequenced during a study of blood T cell repertoires in COVID-19. Data came from immunoSEQ multiplex PCR; TCRdb stores just in-frame clones and leaves some out. The sample records some 270,000 clones, 80% to 85% being singletons. Trimming removed 0 bases from V and 1 base from J; junction bases left unmatched: 5. CDR1 is SGHNT, CDR2 YYREEE, per germline (reference sequence). The CDR3 totals 19 residues. Material: peripheral blood. The TCR sequence derives from a person aged 65-85 years with COVID-19, enrolled during active disease. V gene TRBV5-4 combines with J gene TRBJ2-3; 16 bases are a match to TRBD2. CDR3: CASSLAGTSGRVGTDTQYF. The CDR3 DNA follows: TGTGCCAGCAGCTTGGCCGGGACTAGCGGGAGGGTTGGCACAGATACGCAGTATTTT.